This TCR beta chain stems from a study of T cells in narcolepsy (dated by TCRdb to between 2018 and 2020). About the investigation overall: Patients with narcolepsy type 1 or type 2 (NT1, NT2) and healthy control donors were enrolled in the study. Autoreactive T cells targeting hypocretin neuron self-antigens (hypocretin, TRIB2) were sought in narcolepsy patients, and TCR Vbeta sequencing was used to track clonotypes in blood and CSF. Overall study results and their limits: Some blood memory CD4+ repertoires from patients and controls contained no sequences matching autoreactive T cell clones. Patients and controls had similar numbers of sequenced blood memory CD4+ clonotypes, with averages of around 39,000 in patients and over 30,000 in controls. Autoreactive clonotypes were reported to be detected serially in the blood of the same patients and of different patients, but not in the blood of healthy controls. HCRT-specific and TRIB2-specific autoreactive clonotypes were highlighted in plots that compared CD4+ T cell clonotypes in CSF versus blood from the same patient.

In this sample, this clone turned up once. Its cognate antigen has yet to be identified. Per-nucleotide qualities are absent, and no much larger clonotype sits a single base away. Memory CD4+ T cells were sorted ex vivo from peripheral blood of narcolepsy patients and healthy controls for TCR Vbeta sequencing. Preparation of the library involved the immunoSEQ multiplex PCR assay. The clones in this table, taken by TCRdb from immuneACCESS, are in-frame only. Not every clone is retained; where verified, under half of the shortfall comes from an unresolved V gene, and the cause of the rest is unknown. In this sample the table shows approximately 30,000 clones, 70% to 85% of which occur a single time. Jointly, the top ten make up 1.3% of the sample. From a lookup of the germline V gene, CDR1 and CDR2 are SGHTS and YDEGEE. The CDR3 holds 17 amino acids from the cysteine to the phenylalanine. The sequence is cut down to CDR3 DNA, 51 bases in frame from base 1. V drops 2 bases and J drops 2 bases, leaving 16 bases in between.

This clonotype was sampled from a human donor with narcolepsy. The sequenced material came from CD45RA- memory CD4+ T cells from PBMCs. The sample's cell subset or site label is to be understood as: memory T cells sorted ex vivo from peripheral blood. Recombination connected TRBV5-8 to TRBJ1-4; the D gene is possibly TRBD1, with 6 bases matching. At the DNA level, the sequence is TGTGCCAGCAGCTTAGGTCAGGGGATATCGACTAATGAAAAACTGTTTTTT. The encoded protein is CASSLGQGISTNEKLFF.